Sequencing of this T cell receptor beta chain was carried out in a study of control samples from healthy donors and cancer patients. Measured with immunoSEQ multiplex PCR; TCRdb has only the in-frame clones, and not every one. The sample shows 150,000 or so clones, approximately 94% of them seen only once. The sequenced material came from blood. The TCR sequence derives from a man in his forties in good health.

The CDR3 bases are TGTGCCAGCAGTGAAGGCCCGGGACTAGCCTACGAGCAGTACTTC. Translated: CASSEGPGLAYEQYF. The chain is built from TRBV6-1 and TRBJ2-7; TRBD2 matches 8 bases. V lost 1 base and J lost 2; bases outside the gene matches: 4. The CDR3 consists of 15 residues. Per the germline V gene, CDR1 is MNHNS and CDR2 is SASEGT.